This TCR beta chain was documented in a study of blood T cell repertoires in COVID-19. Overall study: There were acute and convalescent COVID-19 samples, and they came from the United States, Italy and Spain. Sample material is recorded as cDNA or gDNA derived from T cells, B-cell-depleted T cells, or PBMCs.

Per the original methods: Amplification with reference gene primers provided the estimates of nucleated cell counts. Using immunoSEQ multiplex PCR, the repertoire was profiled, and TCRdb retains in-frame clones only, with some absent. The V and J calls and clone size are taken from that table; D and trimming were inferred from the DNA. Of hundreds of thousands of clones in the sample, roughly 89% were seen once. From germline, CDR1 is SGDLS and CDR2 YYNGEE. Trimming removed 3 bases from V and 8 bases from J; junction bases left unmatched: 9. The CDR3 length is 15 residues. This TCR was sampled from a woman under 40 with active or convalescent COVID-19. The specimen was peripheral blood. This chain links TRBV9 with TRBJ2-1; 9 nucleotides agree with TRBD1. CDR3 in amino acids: CASSAQTGGTDEQFF. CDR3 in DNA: TGTGCCAGCAGCGCACAGACAGGGGGAACGGATGAGCAGTTCTTC.